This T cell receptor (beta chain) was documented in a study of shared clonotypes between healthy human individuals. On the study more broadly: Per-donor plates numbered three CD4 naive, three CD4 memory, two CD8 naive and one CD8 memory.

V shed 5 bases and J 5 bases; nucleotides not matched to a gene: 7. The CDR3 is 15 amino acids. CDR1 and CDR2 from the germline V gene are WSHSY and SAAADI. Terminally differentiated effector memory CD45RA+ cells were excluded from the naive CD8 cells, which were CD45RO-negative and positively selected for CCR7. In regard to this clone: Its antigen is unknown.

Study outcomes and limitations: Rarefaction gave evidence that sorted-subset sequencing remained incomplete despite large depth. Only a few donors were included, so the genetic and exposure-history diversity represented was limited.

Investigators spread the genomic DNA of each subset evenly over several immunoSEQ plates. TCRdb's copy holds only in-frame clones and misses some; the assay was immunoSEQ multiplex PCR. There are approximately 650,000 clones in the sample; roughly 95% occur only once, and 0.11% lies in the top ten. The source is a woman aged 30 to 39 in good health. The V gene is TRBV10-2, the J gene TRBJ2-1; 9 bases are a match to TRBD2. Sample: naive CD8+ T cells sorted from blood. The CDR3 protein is CASSPLAGTDNEQFF. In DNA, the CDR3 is TGCGCCAGCAGTCCTCTAGCGGGAACCGACAATGAGCAGTTCTTC.